Below, 30 T cell receptor beta chains from the same sample are listed, as sequenced in a study of blood T cell repertoires in COVID-19. Using immunoSEQ multiplex PCR, the repertoire was profiled, and TCRdb retains in-frame clones only, with some absent. The data hold some 130,000 clones, with 70% to 85% observed a single time. The sample taken for sequencing was peripheral blood. The receptors were sampled from a woman older than 75 with acute or convalescent COVID-19.

The rearrangement links TRBV7-6 to TRBJ2-1; D gene ambiguous. The CDR3 is 15 amino acids. Germline V lookup: CDR1 SGHVS, CDR2 FNYEAQ. Trimming left V 1 base short and J 0 bases short, with 7 bases between. CDR3 in amino acids: CASSLVFSSYNEQFF. CDR3 in DNA: TGTGCCAGCAGCTTAGTCTTCTCCTCCTACAATGAGCAGTTCTTC.

The V and J genes are TRBV7-2 and TRBJ1-2, with unresolved D. This CDR3 has 13 amino acids. V was shortened by 0 bases and J by 8 bases, with 10 bases between the two germline ends. The germline gives CDR1 SGHTA, CDR2 FQGNSA. This CDR3 reads CASSLATAWGYTF. The CDR3, as DNA: TGTGCCAGCAGCTTAGCCACAGCATGGGGCTACACCTTC. Variable domain in full (rest from reference TRBV7-2 and TRBJ1-2): GAGVSQSPSNKVTEKGKDVELRCDPISGHTALYWYRQSLGQGLEFLIYFQGNSAPDKSGLPSDRFSAERTGGSVSTLTIQRTQQEDSAVYLCASSLATAWGYTFGSGTRLTVV.

The table lists this clone with a count of one. V and J are TRBV7-2 and TRBJ1-1; D remains unclear. The V and J ends lost 3 bases and 0 bases respectively, with 8 bases between them. The CDR3 is 14 residues long. Germline CDR1 reads SGHTA; CDR2 reads FQGNSA. CDR3 residues: CASSFSLVNTEAFF. The CDR3 DNA reads TGTGCCAGCAGCTTTTCTCTAGTGAACACTGAAGCTTTCTTT. Supplemented by reference TRBV7-2 and TRBJ1-1, the full variable domain reads GAGVSQSPSNKVTEKGKDVELRCDPISGHTALYWYRQSLGQGLEFLIYFQGNSAPDKSGLPSDRFSAERTGGSVSTLTIQRTQQEDSAVYLCASSFSLVNTEAFFGQGTRLTVV.

The J gene is TRBJ1-5, the V gene TRBV30, with D possibly TRBD1 on 5 matching bases. Trimming pared 3 bases from V and 4 bases from J, leaving 13 bases between. The CDR3 is made up of 14 amino acids. The germline gives CDR1 GTSNPN, CDR2 SVGIG (reference sequence). The DNA for the CDR3 is TGTGCCTGGAGCAACGGGGGGGGTAATCAGCCCCAGCATTTT. Amino acids: CAWSNGGGNQPQHF.

The V call is TRBV7-2, the J call TRBJ1-1; D ambiguous. In germline, CDR1 is SGHTA, CDR2 FQGNSA. Trimming removed 1 base at V and 3 bases at J, with 12 bases between. The CDR3 length is 15 residues. The CDR3 protein is CASSLVPVLDTEAFF. DNA of the CDR3: TGTGCCAGCAGCTTAGTCCCAGTTCTGGACACTGAAGCTTTCTTT.

CDR3 sequence reads: CASSPTTGGVETQYF. Written as DNA, the CDR3 is TGTGCCAGTAGTCCTACGACAGGGGGCGTAGAGACCCAGTACTTC. The gene calls are TRBV19 and TRBJ2-5, with 10 bases identical to TRBD1. The CDR3 runs to 15 residues. V was clipped by 5 bases and J by 4 bases; unmatched bases: 7. Germline V gives CDR1 LNHDA, CDR2 SQIVND (reference sequence).

DNA of the CDR3: TGTGCCAGCATGTCCAGATTCACAGATACGCAGTATTTT. Its protein is CASMSRFTDTQYF. This sequence joins TRBV6-5 and TRBJ2-3; D is unclear. The germline V gene has CDR1 MNHEY and CDR2 SVGAGI. CDR3 length equals 13 residues. V was clipped by 7 bases and J by 2 bases, with 10 bases between them.

V is TRBV5-6 and J is TRBJ1-1; a possible D gene is TRBD1 (5 bases). CDR3 length: 14 amino acids. The V gene's germline CDR1 is SGHDT and CDR2 YYEEEE. Trimming stripped 2 bases from V and 10 bases from J, with 18 bases between. CDR3 amino acids: CASSFGTGILSAFF. The CDR3 nucleotides are TGTGCCAGCAGCTTCGGAACAGGCATCCTCTCAGCTTTCTTT. The variable domain in full, with the rest retrieved from reference TRBV5-6 and TRBJ1-1, is DAGVTQSPTHLIKTRGQQVTLRCSPKSGHDTVSWYQQALGQGPQFIFQYYEEEERQRGNFPDRFSGHQFPNYSSELNVNALLLGDSALYLCASSFGTGILSAFFGQGTRLTVV.

The chain employs TRBV19 and TRBJ1-6; D ambiguous. V was trimmed by 3 bases and J by 9 bases, leaving 12 bases between them. The CDR3 runs 14 residues. Per the germline V gene, CDR1 is LNHDA and CDR2 is SQIVND (reference sequence). The CDR3 coding sequence is TGTGCCAGTAGTATTGAACAGACCTCTTCACCCCTCCACTTT. Encoded protein: CASSIEQTSSPLHF.

The V gene is TRBV28, the J gene TRBJ1-1, with no clear D. The germline V gene encodes CDR1 MDHEN and CDR2 SYDVKM. The V and J ends lost 8 bases and 5 bases respectively, with 12 bases between them. The CDR3 loop spans 12 amino acids. CDR3 coding DNA: TGTGCCAGCGCCGATGAGGGTACTGAAGCTTTCTTT. Translated: CASADEGTEAFF.

This sequence joins TRBV11-2 and TRBJ2-1, with 8 bases matching TRBD2. The germline gives CDR1 SGHAT, CDR2 FQNNGV. The CDR3 has 15 residues. J lost 3 bases, V lost 5 bases, and 6 bases had no gene match. This CDR3 is CASSTSGTSYNEQFF. Written as DNA, the CDR3 is TGTGCCAGCAGCACCTCCGGGACTAGCTACAATGAGCAGTTCTTC.

This clone was detected a few times. The V gene is TRBV5-6, the J gene TRBJ1-2; 10 bases agree with TRBD1. This CDR3 has 14 residues. V gave up 4 bases and J gave up 8 bases; unmatched junction bases: 8. CDR1 and CDR2 (germline): SGHDT, YYEEEE. This CDR3 is CASSARDRGHGYTF. The DNA for the CDR3 is TGTGCCAGCAGCGCCCGGGACAGGGGACACGGCTACACCTTC.

The V and J genes are TRBV5-4 and TRBJ2-7; 11 bases are shared with TRBD2. CDR1 and CDR2 from the germline V gene are SGHNT and YYREEE (reference sequence). This CDR3 comprises 19 residues. Unmatched junction bases numbered 12, after V lost 0 bases and J lost 1 base. Written as DNA, the CDR3 is TGTGCCAGCAGCTTGGGTGTAGCGGGAGGGCCAACGTTATCCTACGAGCAGTACTTC. Translated: CASSLGVAGGPTLSYEQYF.

This clone was observed a single time. The chain links TRBV5-4 to TRBJ2-2, with D possibly matching TRBD2 (6 bases). Germline CDR1 SGHNT, CDR2 YYREEE (reference sequence). This CDR3 region has 16 residues. V lost 0 bases and J 0 bases, leaving 9 bases between the germline ends. Written as DNA, the CDR3 is TGTGCCAGCAGCTTGGGGGGGGTAGCGAACACCGGGGAGCTGTTTTTT. It translates to CASSLGGVANTGELFF.

The chain combines TRBV5-1 with TRBJ2-7; 10 nucleotides match TRBD1. V was clipped by 4 bases and J by 4 bases; unmatched bases: 17. This CDR3 comprises 18 residues. Germline V gives CDR1 SGHRS, CDR2 YFSETQ. The CDR3 spells CASSQGQGYGGGLYEQYF. The CDR3 region has the DNA TGCGCCAGCAGCCAGGGACAGGGGTACGGCGGGGGATTATACGAGCAGTACTTC.

The chain couples TRBV3-1 (or the pseudogene TRBV3-2) to TRBJ1-2; tentatively, D is TRBD1 (6 bases). The CDR3 contains 16 residues. V gave up 1 base and J gave up 3 bases, with 15 bases separating them. Germline assignment: CDR1 LGHDT and CDR2 YNNKEL (reference sequence). The CDR3 nucleotides are TGTGCCAGCAGCCAAGGCGGGGGCAGGAGTTACTATGGCTACACCTTC. As protein: CASSQGGGRSYYGYTF.

This clone was counted many times. The V and J genes are TRBV12-1 and TRBJ2-7; the table gives TRBD1 as D, unverified against the DNA. TRBV12-1 is described as a pseudogene. The CDR3 has 15 residues. CDR3 loop: CASSSLGGISYEQYF. The CDR3 DNA is TGTGCCAGCAGCTCCCTAGGGGGAATCTCCTACGAGCAGTACTTC.

This CDR3 reads CASSRWRLAGGDTQYF. Written as DNA, the CDR3 is TGTGCCAGCAGCAGGTGGCGACTAGCGGGAGGGGATACGCAGTATTTT. The rearrangement uses TRBV5-6 and TRBJ2-3; the match to TRBD2 covers 14 bases. The CDR3 is 16 residues long. With 4 bases clipped from V and 6 bases from J, the junction kept 7 bases outside the gene matches. CDR1 SGHDT and CDR2 YYEEEE come from the germline V gene. The full variable domain, with the rest looked up from reference TRBV5-6 and TRBJ2-3, is DAGVTQSPTHLIKTRGQQVTLRCSPKSGHDTVSWYQQALGQGPQFIFQYYEEEERQRGNFPDRFSGHQFPNYSSELNVNALLLGDSALYLCASSRWRLAGGDTQYFGPGTRLTVL.

This sequence joins TRBV12-3 or TRBV12-4 and TRBJ2-1, with TRBD1 matching over 8 bases. The trim removed 10 bases at V and 7 bases at J, leaving 9 bases unmatched. There are 13 residues in the CDR3. The CDR3, as DNA: TGTGCCACCGGGACAGGCTTTCGGAATGAGCAGTTCTTC. Amino acid sequence: CATGTGFRNEQFF.

This chain uses TRBV5-1 with TRBJ2-3; no definite D call. The CDR3 spans 18 residues. Germline loops: CDR1 SGHRS, CDR2 YFSETQ. The V and J ends lost 4 bases and 0 bases respectively, with 21 bases between them. CDR3: CASSTHARGGASTDTQYF. CDR3 in DNA: TGCGCCAGCAGCACCCATGCTCGTGGCGGTGCTAGCACAGATACGCAGTATTTT.

The chain is built from TRBV5-5 and TRBJ2-7, with TRBD1 identical over 10 bases. Germline assignment: CDR1 SGHKS and CDR2 YYEKEE (reference sequence). V gave up 0 bases and J gave up 4 bases; unmatched junction bases: 7. This CDR3 region has 16 residues. Here the CDR3 reads CASSLVPGQGTYEQYF. As DNA, the CDR3 is TGTGCCAGCAGCTTGGTGCCGGGACAGGGGACATACGAGCAGTACTTC. Using reference TRBV5-5 and TRBJ2-7 for the parts outside the CDR3, the full variable domain is DAGVTQSPTHLIKTRGQQVTLRCSPISGHKSVSWYQQVLGQGPQFIFQYYEKEERGRGNFPDRFSARQFPNYSSELNVNALLLGDSALYLCASSLVPGQGTYEQYFGPGTRLTVT.

The CDR3, as DNA: TGTGCCAGCAGCTTAGTTAGGGGGGACAGGGCTGGCGAGCAGTACTTC. Translating it yields CASSLVRGDRAGEQYF. The rearrangement links TRBV11-2 to TRBJ2-7, with TRBD1 matching over 9 bases. Germline CDR1 is SGHAT and CDR2 is FQNNGV. CDR3 length: 16 amino acids. Losses at the gene ends were 1 base for V and 6 bases for J; bases not matched to a gene: 10.

The V gene is TRBV19, the J gene TRBJ1-1, with TRBD1 identical over 11 bases. Germline V gene lookup returns CDR1 LNHDA and CDR2 SQIVND (reference sequence). The length of the CDR3 is 14 residues. The V segment lost 6 bases and the J segment 3 bases; nucleotides outside the gene matches: 3. The CDR3 sequence: CASSPGQGDTEAFF. The CDR3 DNA sequence: TGTGCCAGTAGCCCGGGACAGGGGGACACTGAAGCTTTCTTT.

The chain has TRBV5-1 and TRBJ2-5, with D uncertain. Germline V gives CDR1 SGHRS, CDR2 YFSETQ. There are 12 residues in the CDR3. V was shortened by 0 bases and J by 4 bases, with 4 bases between the two germline ends. In nucleotides, the CDR3 is TGCGCCAGCAGCTTGGGGCCAGAGACCCAGTACTTC. Translating it yields CASSLGPETQYF.

This sequence joins TRBV4-3 and TRBJ1-4; 9 bases are shared with TRBD1. V was pared by 1 base and J by 1 base, with 4 bases of the junction left unmatched. This CDR3 region has 17 residues. Germline lookup yields CDR1 LGHNA and CDR2 YSLEER. The CDR3 bases are TGCGCCAGCAGCCAAGGGCCGGGACAGGGAACTAATGAAAAACTGTTTTTT. This translates into CASSQGPGQGTNEKLFF.

The rearrangement joins TRBV11-2 to TRBJ2-7; D remains unclear. CDR3 length: 14 amino acids. The V end was cut by 5 bases, the J end by 4 bases, with 15 bases between. The germline gives CDR1 SGHAT, CDR2 FQNNGV. The CDR3, as DNA: TGTGCCAGCAGCCCCAGCGCGGCGATTTACGAGCAGTACTTC. Residues: CASSPSAAIYEQYF.

The rearrangement uses TRBV25-1 and TRBJ2-1; TRBD2 agrees at 10 bases. The CDR3 has 15 amino acids. The V and J ends lost 2 bases and 5 bases, in that order; junction bases with no gene match: 3. Germline CDR1 is MGHDK and CDR2 is SYGVNS. CDR3 DNA sequence: TGTGCCAGCAGTGAACCGGGGACTAGCGACAATGAGCAGTTCTTC. It encodes CASSEPGTSDNEQFF. Full variable domain (missing parts from reference TRBV25-1 and TRBJ2-1): EADIYQTPRYLVIGTGKKITLECSQTMGHDKMYWYQQDPGMELHLIHYSYGVNSTEKGDLSSESTVSRIRTEHFPLTLESARPSHTSQYLCASSEPGTSDNEQFFGPGTRLTVL.

The chain combines TRBV15 with TRBJ2-3; 8 bases match TRBD2. The V segment lost 4 bases and the J segment 6 bases; nucleotides outside the gene matches: 6. Germline V gene data show CDR1 as LNHNV and CDR2 as YYDKDF (reference sequence). This CDR3 region has 14 residues. CDR3 loop: CATSKAGEVDTQYF. CDR3 DNA: TGTGCCACCAGCAAAGCGGGAGAGGTGGATACGCAGTATTTT. The full variable domain, rest sourced from reference TRBV15 and TRBJ2-3, is DAMVIQNPRYQVTQFGKPVTLSCSQTLNHNVMYWYQQKSSQAPKLLFHYYDKDFNNEADTPDNFQSRRPNTSFCFLDIRSPGLGDTAMYLCATSKAGEVDTQYFGPGTRLTVL.

The chain joins TRBV10-3 to TRBJ2-1; the match to TRBD2 covers 13 bases. V shed 5 bases, J shed 8 bases, and the junction held 12 bases outside the gene matches. The CDR3 sequence is 17 residues long. CDR1 is ENHRY, CDR2 SYGVKD, per germline. The CDR3 DNA is TGTGCCATCAGTCCCTTACCGACTAGCGGGAGGCTTGATGAGCAGTTCTTC. Protein sequence: CAISPLPTSGRLDEQFF.

The V call is TRBV7-6, the J call TRBJ2-1; 11 bases are shared with TRBD2. V lost 8 bases to trimming and J lost 4 bases; unmatched junction nucleotides: 7. This CDR3 comprises 15 residues. Germline V lookup: CDR1 SGHVS, CDR2 FNYEAQ. The CDR3 is CASVAGGPGYNEQFF. The CDR3 DNA sequence: TGTGCCAGCGTAGCGGGAGGGCCGGGATACAATGAGCAGTTCTTC. The whole variable domain, filled in from reference TRBV7-6 and TRBJ2-1, reads GAGVSQSPRYKVTKRGQDVALRCDPISGHVSLYWYRQALGQGPEFLTYFNYEAQQDKSGLPNDRFSAERPEGSISTLTIQRTEQRDSAMYRCASVAGGPGYNEQFFGPGTRLTVL.